The next 27 T cell receptor beta chains were all read from a single sample in a study of glioma-infiltrating T cells after dendritic cell vaccination. Clones were read by immunoSEQ multiplex PCR, and TCRdb kept only the in-frame ones, dropping some. The sample shows roughly 83,000 clones, approximately 84% of them seen only once. The sequencing here drew on blood, taken before dendritic cell vaccination. These receptor sequences come from a human donor with glioblastoma.

V gene TRBV7-9 combines with J gene TRBJ1-5; perhaps TRBD1 as D (6 bases). Germline V lookup: CDR1 SEHNR, CDR2 FQNEAQ (reference sequence). V lost 6 bases, J lost 4 bases, and 22 bases lay in between. CDR3 length: 17 amino acids. The CDR3 loop is CASSSPGGQLGNQPQHF. The DNA for the CDR3 is TGTGCCAGCAGTTCCCCGGGGGGGCAGCTGGGTAATCAGCCCCAGCATTTT.

The rearrangement links TRBV7-2 to TRBJ2-1, with D maybe TRBD2 (5 bases). V was cut by 4 bases and J by 12 bases, with 13 bases left in between. The CDR3 consists of 12 residues. Germline V CDR1 and CDR2: SGHTA, FQGNSA. CDR3 DNA: TGTGCCAGCAGCTCTCAGACCCGGGGGCAGTTCTTC. Amino acid sequence: CASSSQTRGQFF.

The J gene is TRBJ2-2, the V gene TRBV6-1; 8 bases match TRBD2. The trim removed 8 bases at V and 4 bases at J, leaving 9 bases unmatched. The CDR3 runs to 15 residues. Germline V gene lookup returns CDR1 MNHNS and CDR2 SASEGT. The CDR3 reads CASRAGGAGTGELFF. For the CDR3, the DNA is TGTGCCAGCCGTGCGGGGGGCGCCGGCACCGGGGAGCTGTTTTTT.

A single count supports this clone. The chain employs TRBV2 and TRBJ2-1; 8 bases are a match to TRBD1. V was pared by 6 bases and J by 3 bases, with 10 bases of the junction left unmatched. The CDR3 contains 16 residues. Germline CDR1 reads SNHLY; CDR2 reads FYNNEI. CDR3 loop: CASRGRDRGLYNEQFF. DNA of the CDR3: TGTGCCAGCAGAGGACGCGACAGGGGACTCTACAATGAGCAGTTCTTC.

V usage is TRBV9 and J usage is TRBJ1-3; 8 bases line up with TRBD1. In germline, CDR1 is SGDLS, CDR2 YYNGEE. CDR3 size: 16 residues. The V and J ends lost 3 bases and 0 bases, in that order; junction bases with no gene match: 5. CDR3 sequence (DNA): TGTGCCAGCAGCGGGGGGACAGGCAGCTCTGGAAACACCATATATTTT. It is translated as CASSGGTGSSGNTIYF. Complete variable domain (other parts from reference TRBV9 and TRBJ1-3): DSGVTQTPKHLITATGQRVTLRCSPRSGDLSVYWYQQSLDQGLQFLIQYYNGEERAKGNILERFSAQQFPDLHSELNLSSLELGDSALYFCASSGGTGSSGNTIYFGEGSWLTVV.

The chain is built from TRBV19 and TRBJ2-6; the match to TRBD1 covers 9 bases. CDR1 and CDR2 (germline): LNHDA, SQIVND (reference sequence). V was clipped by 5 bases and J by 0 bases; unmatched bases: 5. There are 17 residues in the CDR3. Here the CDR3 reads CASSAGTGFSGANVLTF. DNA for the CDR3: TGTGCCAGTAGTGCCGGGACAGGGTTCTCTGGGGCCAACGTCCTGACTTTC.

V and J are TRBV2 and TRBJ1-1; 7 bases agree with TRBD1. Trimming at V came to 2 bases and at J to 1 base, leaving 4 bases not matched to a gene. The CDR3 consists of 15 residues. Germline V gene sequence: CDR1 SNHLY, CDR2 FYNNEI. The CDR3 loop is CASSEIGGANTEAFF. For the CDR3, the DNA is TGTGCCAGCAGTGAAATAGGGGGCGCGAACACTGAAGCTTTCTTT.

V usage is TRBV4-1 and J usage is TRBJ2-3, with TRBD2 matching over 8 bases. CDR3 length equals 18 residues. Germline V CDR1 and CDR2: MGHRA, YSYEKL. V shed 3 bases, J shed 1 base, and the junction held 12 bases outside the gene matches. CDR3 sequence: CASSHGTLLAAGTDTQYF. CDR3 nucleotide sequence: TGCGCCAGCAGCCACGGGACGTTACTAGCGGCGGGCACAGATACGCAGTATTTT.

The count of this clone is one. This chain joins TRBV19 and TRBJ1-1; 8 bases fit TRBD1. Germline CDR1 reads LNHDA; CDR2 reads SQIVND (reference sequence). The V and J ends lost 5 bases and 4 bases, in that order; junction bases with no gene match: 3. The length of the CDR3 is 13 residues. Here the CDR3 reads CASSAGGFTEAFF. CDR3 DNA: TGTGCCAGTAGTGCAGGGGGCTTCACTGAAGCTTTCTTT.

This clone was counted a few times. This chain joins TRBV7-8 and TRBJ1-6; maybe TRBD1 (5 bases). This CDR3 spans 13 amino acids. Germline-derived CDR1 and CDR2 are SGHVS and FQNEAQ. Trimming took off 1 base at V and 15 bases at J, with 13 bases between the two ends. As DNA, the CDR3 is TGTGCCAGCAGCTTAGTCACGGGGGGTCTCCTCCACTTT. It is translated as CASSLVTGGLLHF. The whole variable domain, filled in from reference TRBV7-8 and TRBJ1-6, reads GAGVSQSPRYKVAKRGQDVALRCDPISGHVSLFWYQQALGQGPEFLTYFQNEAQLDKSGLPSDRFFAERPEGSVSTLKIQRTQQEDSAVYLCASSLVTGGLLHFGNGTRLTVT.

The J gene is TRBJ2-7, the V gene TRBV9; D may be TRBD1 (5 bases). This CDR3 is built from 13 residues. Trimming pared 3 bases from V and 2 bases from J, leaving 9 bases between. The germline gives CDR1 SGDLS, CDR2 YYNGEE. The CDR3 reads CASSAGITYEQYF. CDR3 coding DNA: TGTGCCAGCAGCGCAGGGATTACCTACGAGCAGTACTTC.

The genes are TRBV6-4 and TRBJ2-6; perhaps TRBD1 as D (5 bases). Trimming pared 0 bases from V and 0 bases from J, leaving 9 bases between. The CDR3 covers 17 residues. Germline assignment: CDR1 MRHNA and CDR2 SNTAGT. The CDR3: CASSDSHRSSGANVLTF. DNA of the CDR3: TGTGCCAGCAGTGACTCCCACAGGAGCTCTGGGGCCAACGTCCTGACTTTC.

The genes are TRBV5-1 and TRBJ1-1, with a possible D match to TRBD1 (6 bases). CDR3 length: 15 amino acids. In germline, CDR1 is SGHRS, CDR2 YFSETQ. Trimming cost V 3 bases and J 5 bases, with 17 bases left between them. Here the CDR3 reads CASSSNRELVTEAFF. The DNA of the CDR3 is TGCGCCAGCAGCTCAAACAGGGAGTTGGTGACTGAAGCTTTCTTT.

The V and J genes are TRBV5-1 and TRBJ2-5, with D unclear. Germline V gives CDR1 SGHRS, CDR2 YFSETQ. This CDR3 region has 13 residues. The V end was cut by 0 bases, the J end by 1 base, with 4 bases between. In nucleotides, the CDR3 is TGCGCCAGCAGCTTGGCCTTCCAAGAGACCCAGTACTTC. This encodes CASSLAFQETQYF.

V gene TRBV13 combines with J gene TRBJ2-1, with TRBD2 matching 11 bases. Germline CDR1 reads PRHDT; CDR2 reads FYEKMQ (reference sequence). V lost 1 base, J lost 12 bases, and 11 bases stayed unmatched. The CDR3 totals 16 residues. CDR3 residues: CASSLAVVAGGPGQFF. The CDR3 region has the DNA TGTGCCAGCAGCTTAGCGGTGGTAGCGGGGGGGCCGGGGCAGTTCTTC.

This clone was seen once. This sequence joins TRBV5-4 and TRBJ2-7; tentative D call: TRBD2 (5 bases). Trimming cost V 4 bases and J 0 bases, with 11 bases left between them. Germline assignment: CDR1 SGHNT and CDR2 YYREEE (reference sequence). The CDR3 has 14 amino acids. For the CDR3, the DNA is TGTGCCAGCAGCCCGACCGGGAACTCCTACGAGCAGTACTTC. This sequence encodes CASSPTGNSYEQYF. Variable domain in full (rest from reference TRBV5-4 and TRBJ2-7): ETGVTQSPTHLIKTRGQQVTLRCSSQSGHNTVSWYQQALGQGPQFIFQYYREEENGRGNFPPRFSGLQFPNYSSELNVNALELDDSALYLCASSPTGNSYEQYFGPGTRLTVT.

This chain connects TRBV11-2 to TRBJ2-1, with D possibly matching TRBD1 (6 bases). Trimming took off 5 bases at V and 7 bases at J, with 15 bases between the two ends. The CDR3 is 14 amino acids. Germline CDR1 reads SGHAT; CDR2 reads FQNNGV. The CDR3 nucleotides read TGTGCCAGCAGCGGGAACAGGGCGGTGAATGAGCAGTTCTTC. Encoded protein: CASSGNRAVNEQFF.

This clone was observed a single time. The chain couples TRBV7-2 to TRBJ2-4; 8 nucleotides agree with TRBD2. The CDR3 is 17 amino acids. Germline V lookup: CDR1 SGHTA, CDR2 FQGNSA. After removal of 0 bases from V and 0 bases from J, the junction contained 4 bases not matched to a gene. In nucleotides, the CDR3 is TGTGCCAGCAGCTTAGCGTTGGCGGGGGGAGCCAAAAACATTCAGTACTTC. This gives the protein CASSLALAGGAKNIQYF.

The chain joins TRBV5-4 to TRBJ1-2, with a tentative D call TRBD1 (5 bases). The CDR3 has 15 amino acids. Germline loops: CDR1 SGHNT, CDR2 YYREEE (reference sequence). The V end was cut by 0 bases, the J end by 3 bases, with 12 bases between. The CDR3: CASSLGRPGDYGYTF. The CDR3 coding sequence is TGTGCCAGCAGCTTGGGTCGCCCGGGGGACTATGGCTACACCTTC. The full variable domain, in which reference TRBV5-4 and TRBJ1-2 provide the parts outside the CDR3, is ETGVTQSPTHLIKTRGQQVTLRCSSQSGHNTVSWYQQALGQGPQFIFQYYREEENGRGNFPPRFSGLQFPNYSSELNVNALELDDSALYLCASSLGRPGDYGYTFGSGTRLTVV.

The V call is TRBV27, the J call TRBJ2-5; D possibly corresponds to TRBD2 (6 bases). The CDR3 covers 14 residues. V was cut by 3 bases and J by 2 bases, with 10 bases left in between. Germline V gene data show CDR1 as MNHEY and CDR2 as SMNVEV (reference sequence). This chain's CDR3 is CASSLAGSQETQYF. CDR3 nucleotide sequence: TGTGCCAGCAGTTTGGCGGGGTCACAAGAGACCCAGTACTTC.

The CDR3 DNA is TGCGCCAGCAGCCAAGATACCGGTTCACTCTATGGCTACACCTTC. This encodes CASSQDTGSLYGYTF. V and J are TRBV4-3 and TRBJ1-2; D unclear. V was cut by 0 bases and J by 4 bases, with 12 bases left in between. This CDR3 is 15 amino acids long. The V gene's germline CDR1 is LGHNA and CDR2 YSLEER.

The rearrangement links TRBV25-1 to TRBJ1-5; D remains unclear. Germline CDR1 reads MGHDK; CDR2 reads SYGVNS. V lost 5 bases, J lost 5 bases, and 13 bases lay in between. This CDR3 has 14 amino acids. The chain's CDR3 is CASSLGQVDQPQHF. CDR3 bases: TGTGCCAGCAGTCTTGGCCAGGTGGATCAGCCCCAGCATTTT.

This chain connects TRBV19 to TRBJ1-2; D is uncertain. Trimming shortened V by 5 bases and J by 0 bases, and 4 bases separated the two germline ends. This CDR3 has 12 amino acids. The germline CDR1 and CDR2 sequences are LNHDA and SQIVND (reference sequence). CDR3 coding DNA: TGTGCCAGTAGTTATTCTAACTATGGCTACACCTTC. Amino acids: CASSYSNYGYTF.

CDR3 nucleotides: TGCGCCAGCAGCGATCCTAGCGGGAGCGGGGAGACCCAGTACTTC. This sequence encodes CASSDPSGSGETQYF. The J gene is TRBJ2-5, the V gene TRBV5-1, with 10 bases lining up with TRBD2. Germline CDR1 SGHRS, CDR2 YFSETQ. This CDR3 is 15 amino acids long. V was pared by 4 bases and J by 5 bases, with 8 bases of the junction left unmatched.

The chain recombines TRBV28 with TRBJ2-1; D is undetermined. The length of the CDR3 is 15 residues. V was clipped by 2 bases and J by 0 bases, with 8 bases between them. In germline, CDR1 is MDHEN, CDR2 SYDVKM. DNA for the CDR3: TGTGCCAGCAGTTTAACTTATACCTCCTACAATGAGCAGTTCTTC. This encodes CASSLTYTSYNEQFF.

This sequence joins TRBV9 and TRBJ2-3, with 12 bases that match TRBD2. There are 19 residues in the CDR3. The ends lost 0 bases at V and 3 bases at J; junction bases unmatched: 11. Germline V gene sequence: CDR1 SGDLS, CDR2 YYNGEE. CDR3 DNA: TGTGCCAGCAGCGTAGCTGGGGCTAGCGGGGGGGAGGATACAGATACGCAGTATTTT. Protein sequence: CASSVAGASGGEDTDTQYF. The full variable domain, completed using reference TRBV9 and TRBJ2-3, is DSGVTQTPKHLITATGQRVTLRCSPRSGDLSVYWYQQSLDQGLQFLIQYYNGEERAKGNILERFSAQQFPDLHSELNLSSLELGDSALYFCASSVAGASGGEDTDTQYFGPGTRLTVL.

The chain employs TRBV30 and TRBJ2-4, with 10 bases matching TRBD2. This CDR3 is built from 14 residues. CDR1 and CDR2 (germline): GTSNPN, SVGIG (reference sequence). V lost 5 bases to trimming and J lost 0 bases; unmatched junction nucleotides: 1. The CDR3 DNA sequence: TGTGCCTGGGGACTAGCGGCAGCCAAAAACATTCAGTACTTC. It encodes CAWGLAAAKNIQYF.